Listed below are T cell receptor beta chains from one sample, sequenced in a study of post-analysis software for immune sequencing data. One entry per CDR3 protein, called by TCRdb with MiXCR from the PCR reads. This table has about 770,000 distinct CDR3 sequences, 46% appearing once. The sequencing input was blood. These TCRs come from a girl under 18 with multiple sclerosis. The CDR3 runs from the conserved cysteine through the conserved F or W. D genes are given only for firm matches. Clone size is stated in some rows and not others, as once, few, many or a class when expanded.

clone size: .; J gene: TRBJ1-1; D gene: .; V gene: TRBV6-4; CDR3 protein: CASSDGYSEAFF; CDR3 DNA: TGTGCCAGCAGCGACGGGTATTCTGAAGCTTTCTTT
clone size: few; J gene: TRBJ2-7; D gene: TRBD2; V gene: TRBV6-6; CDR3 protein: CATLGLADYEQYF; CDR3 DNA: TGTGCCACCCTAGGGCTAGCGGACTACGAGCAGTACTTC
clone size: .; J gene: TRBJ2-7; D gene: .; V gene: TRBV9; CDR3 protein: CASSVDPLDEQYF; CDR3 DNA: TGTGCCAGCAGCGTCGATCCCCTAGACGAGCAGTACTTC
clone size: few; J gene: TRBJ1-4; D gene: TRBD1; V gene: TRBV5-1; CDR3 protein: CASSSTGGETNEKLFF; CDR3 DNA: TGCGCCAGCAGCTCCACAGGGGGCGAGACGAATGAAAAACTGTTTTTT
clone size: .; J gene: TRBJ2-5; D gene: TRBD2; V gene: TRBV5-1; CDR3 protein: CASSLRPGTSGKETQYF; CDR3 DNA: TGCGCCAGCAGCCTCCGTCCCGGGACTAGCGGGAAAGAGACCCAGTACTTC
clone size: .; J gene: TRBJ2-7; D gene: TRBD2; V gene: TRBV7-7; CDR3 protein: CASSPSGPSTYEQYF; CDR3 DNA: TGTGCTAGCAGCCCTAGCGGGCCTTCCACCTACGAGCAGTACTTC
clone size: .; J gene: TRBJ2-1; D gene: TRBD2; V gene: TRBV6-2/TRBV6-3; CDR3 protein: CASSSSGRAGDNEQFF; CDR3 DNA: TGTGCCAGCAGCTCTAGCGGGAGGGCCGGCGACAATGAGCAGTTCTTC
clone size: .; J gene: TRBJ2-7; D gene: .; V gene: TRBV20-1; CDR3 protein: CSARDPGQIYEQYF; CDR3 DNA: TGCAGTGCTAGAGATCCGGGACAAATTTACGAGCAGTACTTC
clone size: .; J gene: TRBJ1-2; D gene: .; V gene: TRBV6-6; CDR3 protein: CASSYSEGYTF; CDR3 DNA: TGTGCCAGCAGTTACTCAGAGGGCTACACCTTC
clone size: few; J gene: TRBJ2-7; D gene: .; V gene: TRBV9; CDR3 protein: CASSVAGTPYEQYF; CDR3 DNA: TGTGCCAGCAGCGTAGCCGGGACCCCCTACGAGCAGTACTTC
clone size: .; J gene: TRBJ2-3; D gene: .; V gene: TRBV5-1; CDR3 protein: CASSYVTASTDTQYF; CDR3 DNA: TGCGCCAGCAGCTACGTGACCGCTAGCACAGATACGCAGTATTTT
clone size: few; J gene: TRBJ2-1; D gene: TRBD2; V gene: TRBV6-2/TRBV6-3; CDR3 protein: CASRPVSGGNEQFF; CDR3 DNA: TGTGCCAGCAGACCCGTAAGCGGGGGGAATGAGCAGTTCTTC
clone size: .; J gene: TRBJ1-1; D gene: TRBD1; V gene: TRBV12-3/TRBV12-4; CDR3 protein: CASSIRQGLGAFF; CDR3 DNA: TGTGCCAGCAGTATTAGACAGGGCCTAGGAGCTTTCTTT
clone size: .; J gene: TRBJ1-4; D gene: .; V gene: TRBV20-1; CDR3 protein: CSARKANEKLFF; CDR3 DNA: TGCAGTGCCCGTAAGGCTAATGAAAAACTGTTTTTT
clone size: .; J gene: TRBJ2-7; D gene: .; V gene: TRBV6-5; CDR3 protein: CATSWGYEQYF; CDR3 DNA: TGTGCCACCTCCTGGGGGTACGAGCAGTACTTC
clone size: .; J gene: TRBJ1-5; D gene: TRBD1; V gene: TRBV7-8; CDR3 protein: CVSSNRDRGFFNQPQHF; CDR3 DNA: TGTGTCAGCAGCAACCGGGACAGGGGCTTCTTCAATCAGCCCCAGCATTTT
clone size: .; J gene: TRBJ2-5; D gene: TRBD2; V gene: TRBV18; CDR3 protein: CASSPQKRASGKEETQYF; CDR3 DNA: TGTGCCAGCTCACCACAAAAACGGGCTAGCGGGAAGGAAGAGACCCAGTACTTC
clone size: .; J gene: TRBJ2-1; D gene: TRBD2; V gene: TRBV20-1; CDR3 protein: CSATKRDTYNEQFF; CDR3 DNA: TGCAGTGCTACAAAGCGGGATACCTACAATGAGCAGTTCTTC
clone size: .; J gene: TRBJ2-1; D gene: .; V gene: TRBV7-9; CDR3 protein: CASGPDRGTNEQFF; CDR3 DNA: TGTGCCAGCGGACCTGATCGGGGGACCAATGAGCAGTTCTTC
clone size: .; J gene: TRBJ1-2; D gene: TRBD1; V gene: TRBV27; CDR3 protein: CASSFQGASGYTF; CDR3 DNA: TGTGCCAGCAGTTTCCAGGGGGCATCTGGCTACACCTTC
clone size: few; J gene: TRBJ1-2; D gene: TRBD1; V gene: TRBV10-3; CDR3 protein: CAITNPGQGHGYTF; CDR3 DNA: TGTGCCATCACCAACCCCGGACAGGGGCATGGCTACACCTTC
clone size: few; J gene: TRBJ2-3; D gene: TRBD2; V gene: TRBV7-3; CDR3 protein: CASSSQTSGRLDTQYF; CDR3 DNA: TGTGCCAGCAGCTCGCAGACTAGCGGGAGGCTAGATACGCAGTATTTT
clone size: once; J gene: TRBJ2-1; D gene: .; V gene: TRBV3-1; CDR3 protein: CASSQRELDSYEQFF; CDR3 DNA: TGTGCCAGCAGCCAAAGAGAACTGGACTCCTACGAGCAGTTCTTC
clone size: .; J gene: TRBJ2-1; D gene: TRBD1; V gene: TRBV20-1; CDR3 protein: CSARAPLATGTYEQFF; CDR3 DNA: TGCAGTGCTAGAGCCCCCCTCGCGACAGGGACCTACGAGCAGTTCTTC
clone size: .; J gene: TRBJ2-7; D gene: .; V gene: TRBV12-3/TRBV12-4; CDR3 protein: CASSPGPTTHEQYF; CDR3 DNA: TGTGCCAGCAGTCCGGGCCCCACCACCCACGAGCAGTACTTC
clone size: few; J gene: TRBJ2-3; D gene: TRBD2; V gene: TRBV12-3/TRBV12-4; CDR3 protein: CASSPHCLTSGTDTQYF; CDR3 DNA: TGTGCCAGCAGCCCACACTGTCTGACTAGCGGCACAGATACGCAGTATTTT
clone size: .; J gene: TRBJ2-7; D gene: .; V gene: TRBV2; CDR3 protein: CASNLDSYEQYF; CDR3 DNA: TGTGCCAGCAACCTAGACAGCTACGAGCAGTACTTC
clone size: .; J gene: TRBJ1-1; D gene: TRBD1; V gene: TRBV25-1; CDR3 protein: CASSDQRGHPYMNTEAFF; CDR3 DNA: TGTGCCAGCAGTGACCAAAGGGGGCACCCGTACATGAACACTGAAGCTTTCTTT
clone size: .; J gene: TRBJ1-1; D gene: TRBD1; V gene: TRBV20-1; CDR3 protein: CSARDPGGRNTEAFF; CDR3 DNA: TGCAGTGCTAGAGATCCAGGGGGAAGGAACACTGAAGCTTTCTTT
clone size: .; J gene: TRBJ2-5; D gene: TRBD1; V gene: TRBV7-2; CDR3 protein: CASRPRDRQETQYF; CDR3 DNA: TGTGCCAGCAGACCTCGGGACAGACAAGAGACCCAGTACTTC